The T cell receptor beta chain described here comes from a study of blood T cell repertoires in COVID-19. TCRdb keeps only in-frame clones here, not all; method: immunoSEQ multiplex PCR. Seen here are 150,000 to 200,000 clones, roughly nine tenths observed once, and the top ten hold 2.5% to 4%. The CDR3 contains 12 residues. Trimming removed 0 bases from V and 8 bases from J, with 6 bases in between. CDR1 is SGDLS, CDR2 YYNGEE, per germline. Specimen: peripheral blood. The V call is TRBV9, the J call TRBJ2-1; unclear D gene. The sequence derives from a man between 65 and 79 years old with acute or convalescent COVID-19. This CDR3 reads CASSVDLDEQFF. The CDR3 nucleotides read TGTGCCAGCAGCGTAGATCTCGATGAGCAGTTCTTC.